The source of this T cell receptor beta chain is a study of shared clonotypes between healthy human individuals. Authors' methods: As immunoSEQ supplied junction-only sequences (without quality scores), filtering differed. Repertoires were generated with immunoSEQ multiplex PCR, while TCRdb's copy carries only in-frame clones and drops some. V and J calls and clone size are given by that table; D and trimming were obtained from the DNA. The sample lists around 550,000 clones; approximately 95% were seen once. Naive CD8 cells were CD45RO-negative, positively selected for CCR7, excluding terminally differentiated effector memory CD45RA+ cells. Study-level findings and limits: With few donors, the genetic and exposure-history diversity represented was limited.

V lost 3 bases and J lost 5, with 16 bases in between. CDR1 MNHEY and CDR2 SVGAGI come from the germline V gene. The CDR3 is 15 amino acids. On this clone: Its antigen is undetermined.

Sequencing was done on a sample of naive CD8+ T cells sorted from blood. The source is a woman aged 25-40 years in good health. V is TRBV6-5 and J is TRBJ2-5; D is ambiguous. CDR3 loop: CASSYPTLGGETQYF. CDR3 DNA sequence: TGTGCCAGCAGTTATCCGACACTGGGTGGGGAGACCCAGTACTTC.